The 27 T cell receptor beta chains presented below share a single source sample, sequenced in a study of PD-L1 blockade in urothelial cancer. Sequencing was performed with immunoSEQ multiplex PCR; in TCRdb, only in-frame clones are kept and a portion is missing. The profile shows around 66,000 clones, roughly 90% of them singletons. Time point specified: peripheral blood 6 weeks after treatment start. The sequencing here drew on PBMCs, taken around atezolizumab (anti-PD-L1) treatment. All receptors derive from a man aged 55 to 69 with urothelial cancer.

This clone was counted between two and nine times. The V gene is TRBV7-2, the J gene TRBJ1-5; 7 bases agree with TRBD1. Trimming at V came to 4 bases and at J to 7 bases, leaving 7 bases not matched to a gene. The CDR3 spans 14 residues. Germline assignment: CDR1 SGHTA and CDR2 FQGNSA. CDR3 amino acids: CASSSTGVNQPQHF. CDR3 DNA: TGTGCCAGCAGCTCAACAGGGGTAAACCAGCCCCAGCATTTT.

This clone has just a few counts. The rearrangement joins TRBV7-9 to TRBJ1-5; perhaps TRBD1 as D (5 bases). This CDR3 has 14 residues. Germline CDR1 is SEHNR and CDR2 is FQNEAQ (reference sequence). The ends were cut back, 4 bases at V and 0 bases at J, with 7 bases in the middle. CDR3 region: CASSSRDSNQPQHF. CDR3 nucleotides: TGTGCCAGCAGCTCCAGGGATAGCAATCAGCCCCAGCATTTT.

In this sample, this clone turned up once. For the CDR3, the DNA is TGTGCCAGCAGCCCCACTCGGGGTGGGGCAGATACGCAGTATTTT. It codes for CASSPTRGGADTQYF. This chain connects TRBV7-3 to TRBJ2-3; D may be TRBD2 (5 bases). Germline V lookup: CDR1 SGHTA, CDR2 FQGTGA. Between the trimmed V and J ends, which lost 5 bases and 4 bases, there was a span of 16 bases. This CDR3 is built from 15 residues.

The chain links TRBV29-1 to TRBJ2-1; TRBD2 matches 13 bases. Germline V gene sequence: CDR1 SQVTM, CDR2 ANQGSEA. The CDR3 has 13 amino acids. Losses at the gene ends were 7 bases for V and 9 bases for J; bases not matched to a gene: 6. The DNA for the CDR3 is TGCAGCGGTCAGACTAGCGGGAGGAGTGAGCAGTTCTTC. This codes for CSGQTSGRSEQFF.

In nucleotides, the CDR3 is TGCGCCAGCAGCGGTCTGGAGGACAGGAGGATCGGGTCCCAGTACTTC. This translates into CASSGLEDRRIGSQYF. The chain recombines TRBV5-1 with TRBJ2-5, with 7 positions matching TRBD1. This CDR3 has 16 residues. Germline CDR1 reads SGHRS; CDR2 reads YFSETQ. Trimming took 4 bases from V and 9 from J; bases not matched to a gene: 18.

The chain has TRBV27 and TRBJ1-2, with unresolved D. CDR3 size: 14 residues. Germline CDR1 reads MNHEY; CDR2 reads SMNVEV (reference sequence). Trimming pared 3 bases from V and 7 bases from J, leaving 15 bases between. The CDR3 protein is CASSFWDNRGGYTF. CDR3 DNA sequence: TGTGCCAGCAGTTTTTGGGATAATCGGGGTGGCTACACCTTC.

This chain connects TRBV15 to TRBJ1-5, with 7 positions matching TRBD1. This CDR3 has 16 residues. V trimming: 6 bases; J trimming: 0 bases; junction bases outside the gene matches: 8. CDR1 and CDR2 (germline): LNHNV, YYDKDF (reference sequence). The CDR3 DNA follows: TGTGCCACCAGTCCGACAGGGAGATATAGCAATCAGCCCCAGCATTTT. The encoded protein is CATSPTGRYSNQPQHF.

V is TRBV19 and J is TRBJ2-7; TRBD2 matches at 9 bases. CDR1 and CDR2 from the germline V gene are LNHDA and SQIVND (reference sequence). The CDR3 runs to 14 residues. V lost 10 bases and J lost 4; bases outside the gene matches: 11. The CDR3 nucleotides are TGTGCCACGCGGGCGAGCGGGGGGCATTACGAGCAGTACTTC. Translated, it gives CATRASGGHYEQYF. Supplemented by reference TRBV19 and TRBJ2-7, the full variable domain reads DGGITQSPKYLFRKEGQNVTLSCEQNLNHDAMYWYRQDPGQGLRLIYYSQIVNDFQKGDIAEGYSVSREKKESFPLTVTSAQKNPTAFYLCATRASGGHYEQYFGPGTRLTVT.

V is TRBV6-6 and J is TRBJ1-5; 8 bases are a match to TRBD1. The V gene's germline CDR1 is MNHNY and CDR2 SVGAGI (reference sequence). Trimming at V came to 6 bases and at J to 4 bases, leaving 8 bases not matched to a gene. This CDR3 has 15 amino acids. The CDR3: CASSPAGGRNQPQHF. The CDR3, as DNA: TGTGCCAGCAGCCCTGCAGGGGGCAGGAATCAGCCCCAGCATTTT.

The V and J genes are TRBV25-1 and TRBJ2-7; perhaps TRBD1 as D (6 bases). Germline CDR1 is MGHDK and CDR2 is SYGVNS. Between the trimmed V and J ends, which lost 6 bases and 2 bases, there was a span of 14 bases. The CDR3 covers 14 residues. In DNA form, the CDR3 reads TGTGCCAGCAGGGGCCCCGGACAGCCCTACGAGCAGTACTTC. Translation: CASRGPGQPYEQYF.

This clone was seen a handful of times. The V and J genes are TRBV30 and TRBJ2-2; tentative D call: TRBD2 (5 bases). Germline lookup yields CDR1 GTSNPN and CDR2 SVGIG (reference sequence). V lost 3 bases and J 6 bases, leaving 17 bases between the germline ends. This CDR3 has 15 amino acids. DNA of the CDR3: TGTGCCTGGAGAGCTATGAGGGTTCGGGCCGGGGAGCTGTTTTTT. Encoded protein: CAWRAMRVRAGELFF.

The V call is TRBV5-1, the J call TRBJ1-1, with TRBD1 matching 8 bases. The CDR3 spans 16 residues. V was pared by 4 bases and J by 0 bases, with 8 bases of the junction left unmatched. CDR1 and CDR2 (germline): SGHRS, YFSETQ. This chain's CDR3 is CASSPRTGPVNTEAFF. The CDR3 coding sequence is TGCGCCAGCAGCCCGAGGACAGGGCCCGTGAACACTGAAGCTTTCTTT.

This chain joins TRBV5-6 and TRBJ2-7; 7 bases fit TRBD1. CDR1 is SGHDT, CDR2 YYEEEE, per germline. V dropped 4 bases and J dropped 4; count of bases not matched to a gene: 8. The CDR3 consists of 14 residues. For the CDR3, the DNA is TGTGCCAGCAGCCCATTCGACAGGGAGTACGAGCAGTACTTC. Protein product: CASSPFDREYEQYF.

This chain connects TRBV6-1 to TRBJ2-1; D may be TRBD2 (5 bases). Germline assignment: CDR1 MNHNS and CDR2 SASEGT. The CDR3 has 13 amino acids. The V end was cut by 6 bases, the J end by 7 bases, with 13 bases between. The CDR3 DNA reads as TGTGCCAGCAGCGAACAGAGGAGGAATGAGCAGTTCTTC. Encoded protein: CASSEQRRNEQFF.

The V and J genes are TRBV6-5 and TRBJ1-1; D is possibly TRBD1 (6 bases). The V gene's germline CDR1 is MNHEY and CDR2 SVGAGI. Between the trimmed V and J ends, which lost 5 bases and 1 base, there was a span of 8 bases. The CDR3 covers 13 residues. The CDR3 protein is CASSNRENTEAFF. For the CDR3, the DNA is TGTGCCAGCAGTAACAGGGAGAACACTGAAGCTTTCTTT.

J is TRBJ2-1 and V is TRBV5-1; 11 bases fit TRBD2. V lost 5 bases and J lost 10; bases outside the gene matches: 5. This CDR3 comprises 13 residues. Germline V lookup: CDR1 SGHRS, CDR2 YFSETQ. CDR3: CASRFGTSGEQFF. The CDR3 DNA is TGCGCCAGCAGGTTCGGGACTAGCGGAGAGCAGTTCTTC.

This clone was recorded once. This chain links TRBV6-6 with TRBJ2-5; D gene uncertain. Trimming left V 2 bases short and J 4 bases short, with 2 bases between. The CDR3 is made up of 11 amino acids. Looked up from germline, CDR1 is MNHNY and CDR2 is SVGAGI (reference sequence). The CDR3 region has the DNA TGTGCCAGCAGTTACCTAGAGACCCAGTACTTC. As protein: CASSYLETQYF.

The chain has TRBV7-2 and TRBJ2-7; a weak D match, TRBD2 (6 bases). This CDR3 has 14 residues. V was cut by 1 base and J by 4 bases, with 11 bases left in between. Per the germline V gene, CDR1 is SGHTA and CDR2 is FQGNSA. This CDR3 reads CASSLGGGWYEQYF. The CDR3, as DNA: TGTGCCAGCAGCTTAGGTGGGGGGTGGTACGAGCAGTACTTC.

The chain employs TRBV19 and TRBJ1-6; 8 bases line up with TRBD1. Trimming at V came to 3 bases and at J to 16 bases, leaving 8 bases not matched to a gene. Germline V gives CDR1 LNHDA, CDR2 SQIVND (reference sequence). The length of the CDR3 is 13 residues. DNA for the CDR3: TGTGCCAGTAGTATCTCCGACCGGGACAGGCTCCACTTT. Protein: CASSISDRDRLHF.

The rearrangement links TRBV5-6 to TRBJ1-1; 10 bases match TRBD1. Germline lookup yields CDR1 SGHDT and CDR2 YYEEEE. CDR3 length: 14 residues. J lost 7 bases, V lost 1 base, and 4 bases had no gene match. The DNA for the CDR3 is TGTGCCAGCAGCTTGAGGCGGACAGGGGGTGAAGCTTTCTTT. Translation gives CASSLRRTGGEAFF.

This CDR3 reads CASRGTRNYSGANVLTF. Written as DNA, the CDR3 is TGTGCCAGCAGGGGGACACGAAACTACTCTGGGGCCAACGTCCTGACTTTC. The chain combines TRBV2 with TRBJ2-6, with D tentatively TRBD1 (6 bases). V lost 6 bases to trimming and J lost 0 bases, with 15 bases between them. This CDR3 contains 17 residues. Germline CDR1 reads SNHLY; CDR2 reads FYNNEI.

The chain joins TRBV5-6 to TRBJ2-7, with TRBD2 matching 11 bases. Looked up from germline, CDR1 is SGHDT and CDR2 is YYEEEE. The CDR3 runs 14 residues. After removal of 2 bases from V and 6 bases from J, the junction contained 4 bases not matched to a gene. CDR3 nucleotides: TGTGCCAGCAGCTTTCTAGCGGGAGGCCTCGAGCAGTACTTC. Translation gives CASSFLAGGLEQYF. The variable domain in full, completed from reference TRBV5-6 and TRBJ2-7, reads DAGVTQSPTHLIKTRGQQVTLRCSPKSGHDTVSWYQQALGQGPQFIFQYYEEEERQRGNFPDRFSGHQFPNYSSELNVNALLLGDSALYLCASSFLAGGLEQYFGPGTRLTVT.

This chain joins TRBV4-1 and TRBJ2-7; D is unclear. This CDR3 spans 17 amino acids. CDR1 and CDR2 from the germline V gene are MGHRA and YSYEKL. Trimming took off 0 bases at V and 6 bases at J, with 21 bases between the two ends. The chain's CDR3 is CASSQDPMSIPPREQYF. CDR3 in DNA: TGCGCCAGCAGCCAAGACCCTATGTCCATCCCTCCTCGCGAGCAGTACTTC.

The rearrangement links TRBV11-3 to TRBJ1-6; D ambiguous. V was clipped by 3 bases and J by 0 bases, with 9 bases between them. CDR3 length: 16 amino acids. Germline V gene sequence: CDR1 SGHNT, CDR2 YENEEA. CDR3 region: CASSLAGSSYNSPLHF. The CDR3 region has the DNA TGTGCCAGCAGCTTGGCAGGAAGCTCCTATAATTCACCCCTCCACTTT.

The sample holds one count of this clone. This chain connects TRBV19 to TRBJ2-1; 14 nucleotides align to TRBD2. V was clipped by 5 bases and J by 9 bases; unmatched bases: 18. Germline CDR1 LNHDA, CDR2 SQIVND (reference sequence). CDR3 length: 19 residues. The DNA of the CDR3 is TGTGCCAGTAGTCTCTACCCCCAGGGACTAGCGGGGGAGACAAGTGAGCAGTTCTTC. Residues: CASSLYPQGLAGETSEQFF.

CDR3 nucleotides: TGTGCCAGCAGTTTATCTGAGTCCTACGAGCAGTACTTC. Its translation: CASSLSESYEQYF. J is TRBJ2-7 and V is TRBV6-5; D is undetermined. The V and J ends lost 4 bases and 1 base respectively, with 8 bases between them. The CDR3 is 13 amino acids. Germline CDR1 MNHEY, CDR2 SVGAGI.

The chain links TRBV7-9 to TRBJ2-5; 7 nucleotides line up with TRBD2. The trim removed 7 bases at V and 3 bases at J, leaving 14 bases unmatched. Germline CDR1 and CDR2: SEHNR and FQNEAQ (reference sequence). This CDR3 comprises 16 residues. CDR3 DNA: TGTGCCAGCATTCTGGGACGGGCGGGGGTCGAAGAGACCCAGTACTTC. Its translation: CASILGRAGVEETQYF.